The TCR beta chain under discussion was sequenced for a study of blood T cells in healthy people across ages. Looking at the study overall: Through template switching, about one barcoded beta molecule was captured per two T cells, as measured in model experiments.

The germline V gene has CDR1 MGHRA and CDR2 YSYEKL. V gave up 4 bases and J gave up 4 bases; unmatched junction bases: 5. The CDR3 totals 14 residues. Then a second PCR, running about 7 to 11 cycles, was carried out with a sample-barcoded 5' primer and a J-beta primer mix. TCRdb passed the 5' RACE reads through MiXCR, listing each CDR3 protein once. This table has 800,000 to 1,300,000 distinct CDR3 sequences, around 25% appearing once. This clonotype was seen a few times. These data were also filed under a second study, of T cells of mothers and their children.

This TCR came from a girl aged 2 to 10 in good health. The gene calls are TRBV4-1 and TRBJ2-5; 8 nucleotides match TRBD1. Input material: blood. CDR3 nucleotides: TGCGCCAGCAGCCGGACAGGGAGATTAGAGACCCAGTACTTC. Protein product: CASSRTGRLETQYF.